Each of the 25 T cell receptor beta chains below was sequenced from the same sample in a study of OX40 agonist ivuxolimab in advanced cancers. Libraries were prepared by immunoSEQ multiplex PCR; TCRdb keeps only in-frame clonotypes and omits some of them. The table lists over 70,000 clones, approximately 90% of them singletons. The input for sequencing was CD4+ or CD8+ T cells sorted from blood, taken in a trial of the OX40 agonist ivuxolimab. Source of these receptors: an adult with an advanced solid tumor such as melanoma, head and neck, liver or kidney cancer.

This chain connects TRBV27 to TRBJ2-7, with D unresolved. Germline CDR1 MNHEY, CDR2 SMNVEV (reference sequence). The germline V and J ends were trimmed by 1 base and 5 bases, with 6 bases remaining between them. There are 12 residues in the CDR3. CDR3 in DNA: TGTGCCAGCAGTTTATTTGGGCACGAGCAGTACTTC. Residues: CASSLFGHEQYF.

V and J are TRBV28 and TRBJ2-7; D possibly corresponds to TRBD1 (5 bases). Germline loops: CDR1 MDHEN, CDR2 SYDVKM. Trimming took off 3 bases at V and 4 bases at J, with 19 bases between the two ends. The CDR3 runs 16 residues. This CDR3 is CASSFWRIGVGYEQYF. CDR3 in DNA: TGTGCCAGCAGTTTCTGGAGAATAGGGGTGGGTTACGAGCAGTACTTC.

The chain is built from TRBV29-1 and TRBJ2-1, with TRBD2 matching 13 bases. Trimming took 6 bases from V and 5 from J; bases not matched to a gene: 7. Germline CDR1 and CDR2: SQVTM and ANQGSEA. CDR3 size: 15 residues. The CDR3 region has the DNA TGCAGCGTAGGGACTAGCGGGACTAAGAACAATGAGCAGTTCTTC. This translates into CSVGTSGTKNNEQFF.

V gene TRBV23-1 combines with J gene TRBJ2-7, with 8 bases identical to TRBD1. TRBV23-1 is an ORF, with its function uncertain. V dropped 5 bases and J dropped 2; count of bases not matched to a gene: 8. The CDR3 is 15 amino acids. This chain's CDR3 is CASSSRTGKTYEQYF. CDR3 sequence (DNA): TGCGCCAGCAGTTCTCGGACAGGGAAAACCTACGAGCAGTACTTC.

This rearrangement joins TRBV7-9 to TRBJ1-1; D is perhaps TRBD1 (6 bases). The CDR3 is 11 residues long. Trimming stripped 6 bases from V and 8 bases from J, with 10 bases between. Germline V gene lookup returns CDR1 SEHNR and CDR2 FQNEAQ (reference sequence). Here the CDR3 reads CASSTTGEAFF. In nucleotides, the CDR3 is TGTGCCAGCAGTACTACAGGGGAAGCTTTCTTT. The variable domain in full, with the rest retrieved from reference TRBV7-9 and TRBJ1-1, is DTGVSQNPRHKITKRGQNVTFRCDPISEHNRLYWYRQTLGQGPEFLTYFQNEAQLEKSRLLSDRFSAERPKGSFSTLEIQRTEQGDSAMYLCASSTTGEAFFGQGTRLTVV.

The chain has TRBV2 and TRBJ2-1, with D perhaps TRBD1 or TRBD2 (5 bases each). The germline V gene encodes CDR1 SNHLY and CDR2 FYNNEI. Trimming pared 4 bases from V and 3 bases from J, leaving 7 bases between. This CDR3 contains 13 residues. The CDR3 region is CASSGGNYNEQFF. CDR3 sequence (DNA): TGTGCCAGCAGTGGGGGGAACTACAATGAGCAGTTCTTC.

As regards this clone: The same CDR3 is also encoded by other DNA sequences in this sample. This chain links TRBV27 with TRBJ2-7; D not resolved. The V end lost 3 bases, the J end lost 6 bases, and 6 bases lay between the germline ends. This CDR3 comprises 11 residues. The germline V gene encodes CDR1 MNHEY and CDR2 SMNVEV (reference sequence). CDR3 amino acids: CASSFGGEQYF. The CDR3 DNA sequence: TGTGCCAGCAGTTTTGGTGGCGAGCAGTACTTC.

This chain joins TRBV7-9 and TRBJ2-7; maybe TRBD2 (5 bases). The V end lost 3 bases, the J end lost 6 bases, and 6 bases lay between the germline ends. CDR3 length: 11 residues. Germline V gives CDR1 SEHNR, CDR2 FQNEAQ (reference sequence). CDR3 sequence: CASSFEGEQYF. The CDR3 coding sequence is TGTGCCAGCAGCTTTGAGGGCGAGCAGTACTTC.

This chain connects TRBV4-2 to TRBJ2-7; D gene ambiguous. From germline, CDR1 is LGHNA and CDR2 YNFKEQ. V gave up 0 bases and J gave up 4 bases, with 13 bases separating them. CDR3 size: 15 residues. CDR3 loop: CASSQDFAVGYEQYF. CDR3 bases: TGTGCCAGCAGCCAAGATTTCGCGGTGGGTTACGAGCAGTACTTC.

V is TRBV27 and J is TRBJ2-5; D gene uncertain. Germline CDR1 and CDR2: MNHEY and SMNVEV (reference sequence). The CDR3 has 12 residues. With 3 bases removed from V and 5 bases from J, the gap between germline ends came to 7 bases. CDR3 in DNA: TGTGCCAGCAGTTTGCTAGGGGAGACCCAGTACTTC. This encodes CASSLLGETQYF.

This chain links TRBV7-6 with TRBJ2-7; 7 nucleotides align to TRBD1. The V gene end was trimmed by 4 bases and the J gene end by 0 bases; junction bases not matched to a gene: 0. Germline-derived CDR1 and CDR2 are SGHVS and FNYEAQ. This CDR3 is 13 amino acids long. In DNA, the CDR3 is TGTGCCAGCAGCTGGGACAGCTCCTACGAGCAGTACTTC. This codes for CASSWDSSYEQYF.

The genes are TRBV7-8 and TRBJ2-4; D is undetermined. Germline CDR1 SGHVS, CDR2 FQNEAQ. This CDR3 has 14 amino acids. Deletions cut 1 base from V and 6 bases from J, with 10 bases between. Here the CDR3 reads CASSLGSSVNIQYF. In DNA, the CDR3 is TGTGCCAGCAGCTTAGGGTCTTCTGTAAACATTCAGTACTTC.

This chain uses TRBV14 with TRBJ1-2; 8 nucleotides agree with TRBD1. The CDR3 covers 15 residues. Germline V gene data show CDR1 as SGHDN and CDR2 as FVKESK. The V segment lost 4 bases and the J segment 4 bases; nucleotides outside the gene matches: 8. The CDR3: CASSLRTGSLYGYTF. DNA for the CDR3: TGTGCCAGCAGCCTCCGGACAGGGAGTCTCTATGGCTACACCTTC.

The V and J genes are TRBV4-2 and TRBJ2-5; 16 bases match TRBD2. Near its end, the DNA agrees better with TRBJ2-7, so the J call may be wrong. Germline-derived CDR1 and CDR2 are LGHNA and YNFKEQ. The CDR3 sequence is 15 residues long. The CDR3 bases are TGTGCCAGCAGCCCGGGACTAGCGGGAGGGTACGAGCAGTACTTC. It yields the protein CASSPGLAGGYEQYF.

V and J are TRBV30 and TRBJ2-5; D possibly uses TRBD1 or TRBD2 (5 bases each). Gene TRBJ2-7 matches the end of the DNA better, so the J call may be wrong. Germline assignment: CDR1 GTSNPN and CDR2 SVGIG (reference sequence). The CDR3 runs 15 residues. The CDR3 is CAWSVRDPSSYEQYF. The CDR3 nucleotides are TGTGCCTGGAGTGTACGGGACCCGAGCTCCTACGAGCAGTACTTC.

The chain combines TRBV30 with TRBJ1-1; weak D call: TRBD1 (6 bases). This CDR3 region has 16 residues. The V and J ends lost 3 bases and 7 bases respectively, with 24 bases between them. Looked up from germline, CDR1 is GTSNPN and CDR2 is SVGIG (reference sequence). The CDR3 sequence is CAWSPRWGLGGNEAFF. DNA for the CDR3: TGTGCCTGGAGCCCTCGGTGGGGTTTAGGGGGGAATGAAGCTTTCTTT.

The CDR3 region has the DNA TGTGCCAGCAGTTACGCCCCAAGTAGCAATCAGCCCCAGCATTTT. This gives the protein CASSYAPSSNQPQHF. This sequence joins TRBV6-6 and TRBJ1-5; D not certain. Looked up from germline, CDR1 is MNHNY and CDR2 is SVGAGI (reference sequence). V was shortened by 2 bases and J by 0 bases, with 8 bases between the two germline ends. The CDR3 runs 15 residues.

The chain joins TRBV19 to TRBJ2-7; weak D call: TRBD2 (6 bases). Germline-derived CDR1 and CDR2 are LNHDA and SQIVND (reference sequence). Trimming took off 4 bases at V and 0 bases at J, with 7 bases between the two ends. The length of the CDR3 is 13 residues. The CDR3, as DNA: TGTGCCAGTAGTAGCGGGATCTCCTACGAGCAGTACTTC. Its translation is CASSSGISYEQYF.

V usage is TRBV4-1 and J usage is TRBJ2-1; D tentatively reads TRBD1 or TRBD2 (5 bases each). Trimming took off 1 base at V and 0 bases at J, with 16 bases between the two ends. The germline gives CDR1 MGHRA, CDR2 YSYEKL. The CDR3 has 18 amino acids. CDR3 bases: TGCGCCAGCAGCCAAGGGTACCTCGGGGCCGGCTCCTACAATGAGCAGTTCTTC. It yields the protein CASSQGYLGAGSYNEQFF.

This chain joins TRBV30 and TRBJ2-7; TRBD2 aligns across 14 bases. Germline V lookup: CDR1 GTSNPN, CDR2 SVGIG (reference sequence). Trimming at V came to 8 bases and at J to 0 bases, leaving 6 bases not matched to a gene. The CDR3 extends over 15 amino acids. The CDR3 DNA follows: TGTGCCGGGACTAGCGGGAGCCCTAGCTCCTACGAGCAGTACTTC. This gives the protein CAGTSGSPSSYEQYF. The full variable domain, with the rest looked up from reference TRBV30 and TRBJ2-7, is SQTIHQWPATLVQPVGSPLSLECTVEGTSNPNLYWYRQAAGRGLQLLFYSVGIGQISSEVPQNLSASRPQDRQFILSSKKLLLSDSGFYLCAGTSGSPSSYEQYFGPGTRLTVT.

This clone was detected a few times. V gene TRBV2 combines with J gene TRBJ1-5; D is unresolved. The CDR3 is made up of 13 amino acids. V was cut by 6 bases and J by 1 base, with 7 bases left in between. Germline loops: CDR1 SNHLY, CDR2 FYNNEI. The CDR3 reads CASRGESNQPQHF. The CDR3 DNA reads TGTGCCAGCAGGGGCGAAAGCAATCAGCCCCAGCATTTT.

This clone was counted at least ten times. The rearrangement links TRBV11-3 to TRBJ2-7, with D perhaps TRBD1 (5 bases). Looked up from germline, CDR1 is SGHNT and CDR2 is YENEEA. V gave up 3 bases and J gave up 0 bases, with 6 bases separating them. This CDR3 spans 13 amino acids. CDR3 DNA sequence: TGTGCCAGCAGCTTTGACAGCTCCTACGAGCAGTACTTC. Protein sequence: CASSFDSSYEQYF.

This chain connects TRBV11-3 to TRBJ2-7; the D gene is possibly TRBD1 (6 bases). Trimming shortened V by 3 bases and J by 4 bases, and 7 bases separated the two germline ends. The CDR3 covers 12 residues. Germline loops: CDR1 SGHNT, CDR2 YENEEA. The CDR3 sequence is CASSFTGYEQYF. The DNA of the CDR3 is TGTGCCAGCAGCTTCACAGGGTACGAGCAGTACTTC.

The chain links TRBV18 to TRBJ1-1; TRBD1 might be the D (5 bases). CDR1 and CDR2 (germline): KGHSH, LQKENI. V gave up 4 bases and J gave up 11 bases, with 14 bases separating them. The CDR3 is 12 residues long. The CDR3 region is CASSRREGMAFF. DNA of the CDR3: TGTGCCAGCTCACGAAGGGAGGGGATGGCTTTCTTT.

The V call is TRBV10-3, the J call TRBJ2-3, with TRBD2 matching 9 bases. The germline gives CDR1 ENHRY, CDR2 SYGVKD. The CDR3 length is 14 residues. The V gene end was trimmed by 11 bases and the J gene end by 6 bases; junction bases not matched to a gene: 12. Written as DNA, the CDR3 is TGTGCCTCCCGAGAGGGACTAGCCGGGGATACGCAGTATTTT. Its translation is CASREGLAGDTQYF.